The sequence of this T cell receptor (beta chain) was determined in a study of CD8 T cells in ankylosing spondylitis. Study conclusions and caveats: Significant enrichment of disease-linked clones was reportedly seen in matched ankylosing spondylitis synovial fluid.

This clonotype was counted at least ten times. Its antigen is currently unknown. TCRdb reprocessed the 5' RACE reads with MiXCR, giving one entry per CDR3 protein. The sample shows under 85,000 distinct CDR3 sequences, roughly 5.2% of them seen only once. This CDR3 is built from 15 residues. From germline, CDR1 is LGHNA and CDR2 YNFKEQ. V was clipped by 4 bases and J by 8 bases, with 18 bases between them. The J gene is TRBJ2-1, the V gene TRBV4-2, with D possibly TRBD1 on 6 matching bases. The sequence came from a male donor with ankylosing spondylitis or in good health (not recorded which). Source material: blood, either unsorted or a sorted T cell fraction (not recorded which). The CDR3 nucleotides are TGTGCCAGCAGCCTACGGGACACCCGGAAGGATGAGCAGTTCTTC. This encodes CASSLRDTRKDEQFF.